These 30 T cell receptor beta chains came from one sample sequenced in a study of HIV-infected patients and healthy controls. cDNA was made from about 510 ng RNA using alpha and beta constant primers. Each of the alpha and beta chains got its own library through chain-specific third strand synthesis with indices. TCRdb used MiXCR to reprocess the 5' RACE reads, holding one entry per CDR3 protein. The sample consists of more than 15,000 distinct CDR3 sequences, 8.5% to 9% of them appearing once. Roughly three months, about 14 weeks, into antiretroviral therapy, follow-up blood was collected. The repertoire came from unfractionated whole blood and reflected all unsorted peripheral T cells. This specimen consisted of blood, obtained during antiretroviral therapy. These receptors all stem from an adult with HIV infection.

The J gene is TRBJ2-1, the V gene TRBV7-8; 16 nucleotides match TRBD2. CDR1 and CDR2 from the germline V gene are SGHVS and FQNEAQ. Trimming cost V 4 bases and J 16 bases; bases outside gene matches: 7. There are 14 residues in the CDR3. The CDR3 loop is CASSSGLAGGKDFF. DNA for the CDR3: TGTGCCAGCAGCTCGGGACTAGCGGGAGGGAAGGATTTCTTC.

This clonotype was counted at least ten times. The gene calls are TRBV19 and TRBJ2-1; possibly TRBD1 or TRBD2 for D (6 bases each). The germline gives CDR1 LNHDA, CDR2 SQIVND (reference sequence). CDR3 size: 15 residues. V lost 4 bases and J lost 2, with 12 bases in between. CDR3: CASSTEGGPYNEQFF. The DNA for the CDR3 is TGTGCCAGTAGTACGGAGGGGGGCCCCTACAATGAGCAGTTCTTC. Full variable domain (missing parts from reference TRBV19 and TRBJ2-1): DGGITQSPKYLFRKEGQNVTLSCEQNLNHDAMYWYRQDPGQGLRLIYYSQIVNDFQKGDIAEGYSVSREKKESFPLTVTSAQKNPTAFYLCASSTEGGPYNEQFFGPGTRLTVL.

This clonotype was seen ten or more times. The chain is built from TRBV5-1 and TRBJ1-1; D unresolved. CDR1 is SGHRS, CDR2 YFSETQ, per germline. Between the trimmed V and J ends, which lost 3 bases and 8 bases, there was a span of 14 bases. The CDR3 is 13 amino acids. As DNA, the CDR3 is TGCGCCAGCAGCTCCTCTGCGGGTTCGGAAGCTTTCTTT. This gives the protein CASSSSAGSEAFF.

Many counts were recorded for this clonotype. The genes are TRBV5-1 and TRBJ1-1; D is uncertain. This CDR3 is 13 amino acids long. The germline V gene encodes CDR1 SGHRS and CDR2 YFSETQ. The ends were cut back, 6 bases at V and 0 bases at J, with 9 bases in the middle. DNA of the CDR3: TGCGCCAGCACAGACCGGTTGAACACTGAAGCTTTCTTT. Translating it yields CASTDRLNTEAFF.

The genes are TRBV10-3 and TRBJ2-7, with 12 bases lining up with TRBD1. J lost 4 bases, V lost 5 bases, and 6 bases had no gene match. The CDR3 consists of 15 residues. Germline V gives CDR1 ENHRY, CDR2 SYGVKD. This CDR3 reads CAISPGTGGMYEQYF. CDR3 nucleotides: TGTGCCATCAGTCCCGGGACAGGGGGCATGTACGAGCAGTACTTC.

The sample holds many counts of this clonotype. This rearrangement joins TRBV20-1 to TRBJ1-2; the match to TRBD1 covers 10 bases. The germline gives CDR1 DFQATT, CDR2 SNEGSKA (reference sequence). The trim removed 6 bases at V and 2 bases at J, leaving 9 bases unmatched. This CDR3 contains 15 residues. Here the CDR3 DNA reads TGCAGTGCGGCCCGACAGGGGGCGTCGAACTATGGCTACACCTTC. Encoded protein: CSAARQGASNYGYTF.

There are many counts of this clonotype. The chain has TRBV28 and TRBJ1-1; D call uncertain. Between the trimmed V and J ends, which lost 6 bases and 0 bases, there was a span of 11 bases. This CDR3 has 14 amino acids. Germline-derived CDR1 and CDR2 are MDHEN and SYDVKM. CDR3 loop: CASRLGRMNTEAFF. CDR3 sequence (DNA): TGTGCCAGCAGACTTGGACGGATGAACACTGAAGCTTTCTTT.

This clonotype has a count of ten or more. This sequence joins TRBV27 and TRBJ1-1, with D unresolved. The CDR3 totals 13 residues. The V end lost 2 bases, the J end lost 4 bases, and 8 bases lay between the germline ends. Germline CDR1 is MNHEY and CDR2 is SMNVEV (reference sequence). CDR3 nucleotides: TGTGCCAGCAGTTTAGCTCGGGGCACTGAAGCTTTCTTT. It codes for CASSLARGTEAFF.

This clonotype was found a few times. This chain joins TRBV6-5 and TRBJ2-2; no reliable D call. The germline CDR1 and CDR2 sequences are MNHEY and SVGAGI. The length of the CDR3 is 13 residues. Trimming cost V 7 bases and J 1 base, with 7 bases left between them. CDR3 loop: CASTPRNTGELFF. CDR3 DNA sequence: TGTGCCAGCACCCCCCGGAACACCGGGGAGCTGTTTTTT.

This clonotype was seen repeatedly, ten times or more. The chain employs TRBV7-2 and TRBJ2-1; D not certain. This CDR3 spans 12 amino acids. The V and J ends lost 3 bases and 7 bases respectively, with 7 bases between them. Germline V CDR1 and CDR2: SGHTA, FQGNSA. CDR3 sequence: CASSFSPNEQFF. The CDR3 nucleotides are TGTGCCAGCAGCTTTAGCCCTAATGAGCAGTTCTTC.

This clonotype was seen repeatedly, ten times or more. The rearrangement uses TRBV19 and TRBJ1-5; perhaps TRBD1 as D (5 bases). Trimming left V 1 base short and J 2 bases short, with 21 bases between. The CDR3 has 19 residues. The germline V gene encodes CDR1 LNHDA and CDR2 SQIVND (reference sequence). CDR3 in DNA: TGTGCCAGTAGTATAGCTCCAGGGAGAGTAATCCTGGGCAATCAGCCCCAGCATTTT. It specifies CASSIAPGRVILGNQPQHF.

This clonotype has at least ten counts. CDR3 nucleotides: TGTGCCAGCAGTGACCCTACAGGGTCGAATCAGCCCCAGCATTTT. This gives the protein CASSDPTGSNQPQHF. J is TRBJ1-5 and V is TRBV6-4, with D possibly matching TRBD1 (6 bases). Germline values: CDR1 MRHNA, CDR2 SNTAGT. Trimming took off 2 bases at V and 4 bases at J, with 12 bases between the two ends. This CDR3 spans 15 amino acids.

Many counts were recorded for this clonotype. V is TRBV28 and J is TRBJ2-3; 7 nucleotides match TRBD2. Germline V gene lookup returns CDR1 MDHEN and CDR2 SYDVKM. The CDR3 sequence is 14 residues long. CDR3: CATWGGEITDTQYF. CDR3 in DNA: TGTGCTACCTGGGGGGGGGAGATCACAGATACGCAGTATTTT.

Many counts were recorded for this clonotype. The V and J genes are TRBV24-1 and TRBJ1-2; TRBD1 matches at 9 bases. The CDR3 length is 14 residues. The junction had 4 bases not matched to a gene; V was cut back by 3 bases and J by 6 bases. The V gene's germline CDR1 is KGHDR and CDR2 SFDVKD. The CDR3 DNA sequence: TGTGCCACCAGTGATCCCGGGACAGGGAATGGCTACACCTTC. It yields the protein CATSDPGTGNGYTF.

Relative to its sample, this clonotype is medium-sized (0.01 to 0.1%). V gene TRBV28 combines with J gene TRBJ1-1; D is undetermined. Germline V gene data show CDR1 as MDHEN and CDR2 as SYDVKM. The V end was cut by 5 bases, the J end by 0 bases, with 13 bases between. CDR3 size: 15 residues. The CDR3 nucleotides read TGTGCCAGCAGTACTCCGACTGTTATGAACACTGAAGCTTTCTTT. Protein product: CASSTPTVMNTEAFF.

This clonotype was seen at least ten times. This chain's CDR3 is CSVARGGTEAFF. Written as DNA, the CDR3 is TGCAGCGTTGCTAGGGGGGGAACTGAAGCTTTCTTT. The rearrangement links TRBV29-1 to TRBJ1-1; weak D call: TRBD1 (6 bases). V was clipped by 4 bases and J by 5 bases, with 11 bases between them. The germline V gene has CDR1 SQVTM and CDR2 ANQGSEA. The CDR3 has 12 residues.

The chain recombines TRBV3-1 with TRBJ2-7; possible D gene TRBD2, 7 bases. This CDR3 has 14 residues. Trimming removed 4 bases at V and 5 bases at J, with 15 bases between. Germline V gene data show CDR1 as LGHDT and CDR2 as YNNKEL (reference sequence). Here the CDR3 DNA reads TGTGCCAGCAGCCGACAAGGGGGGGCCGACGAGCAGTACTTC. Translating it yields CASSRQGGADEQYF.

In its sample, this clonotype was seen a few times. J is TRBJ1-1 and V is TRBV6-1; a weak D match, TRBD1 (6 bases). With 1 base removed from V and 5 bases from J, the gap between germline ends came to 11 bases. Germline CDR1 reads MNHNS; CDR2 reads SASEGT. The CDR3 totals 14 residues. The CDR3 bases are TGTGCCAGCAGTGAAGAGGCAGGGGTGACTGAAGCTTTCTTT. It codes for CASSEEAGVTEAFF.

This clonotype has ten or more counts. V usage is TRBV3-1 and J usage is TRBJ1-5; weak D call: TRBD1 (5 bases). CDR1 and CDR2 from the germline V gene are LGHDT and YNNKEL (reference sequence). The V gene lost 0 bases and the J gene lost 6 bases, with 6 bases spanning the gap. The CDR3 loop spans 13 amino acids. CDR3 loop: CASSQDQGQPQHF. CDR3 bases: TGTGCCAGCAGCCAAGATCAGGGTCAGCCCCAGCATTTT.

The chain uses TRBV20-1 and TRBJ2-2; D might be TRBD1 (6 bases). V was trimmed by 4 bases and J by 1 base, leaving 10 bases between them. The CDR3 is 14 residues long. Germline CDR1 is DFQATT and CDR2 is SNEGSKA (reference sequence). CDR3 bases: TGCAGTGCTATTCTGGACAGGAACACCGGGGAGCTGTTTTTT. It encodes CSAILDRNTGELFF.

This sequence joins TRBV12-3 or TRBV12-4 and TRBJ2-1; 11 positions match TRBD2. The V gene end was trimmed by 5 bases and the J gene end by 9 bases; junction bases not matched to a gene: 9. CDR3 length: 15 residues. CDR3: CASSGVLAGVLEQFF. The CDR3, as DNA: TGTGCCAGCAGTGGAGTACTAGCGGGAGTACTTGAGCAGTTCTTC.

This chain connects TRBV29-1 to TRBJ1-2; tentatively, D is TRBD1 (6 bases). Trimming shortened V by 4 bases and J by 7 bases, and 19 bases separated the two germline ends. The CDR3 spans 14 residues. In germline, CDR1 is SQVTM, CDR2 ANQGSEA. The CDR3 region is CSVVGQGIVSGYTF. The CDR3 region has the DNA TGCAGCGTTGTAGGCCAGGGGATTGTGTCTGGCTACACCTTC.

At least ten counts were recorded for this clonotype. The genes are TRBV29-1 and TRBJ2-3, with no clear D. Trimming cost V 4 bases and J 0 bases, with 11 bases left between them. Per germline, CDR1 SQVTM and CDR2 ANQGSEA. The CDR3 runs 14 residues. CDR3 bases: TGCAGCGTTGTTGTATACCTTAGCACAGATACGCAGTATTTT. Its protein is CSVVVYLSTDTQYF.

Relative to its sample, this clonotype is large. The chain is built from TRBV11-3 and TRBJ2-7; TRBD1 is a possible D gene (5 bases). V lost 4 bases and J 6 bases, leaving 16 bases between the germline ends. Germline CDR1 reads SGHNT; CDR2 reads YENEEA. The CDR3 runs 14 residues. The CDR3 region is CASSSPGRQGEQYF. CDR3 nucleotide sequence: TGTGCCAGCAGCTCCCCTGGGCGTCAGGGCGAGCAGTACTTC.

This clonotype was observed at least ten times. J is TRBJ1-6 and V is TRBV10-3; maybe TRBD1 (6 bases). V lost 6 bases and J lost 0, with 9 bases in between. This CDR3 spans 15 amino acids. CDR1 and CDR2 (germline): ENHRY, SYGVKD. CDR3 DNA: TGTGCCATCAGGGACAGCAGCTCCTATAATTCACCCCTCCACTTT. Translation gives CAIRDSSSYNSPLHF.

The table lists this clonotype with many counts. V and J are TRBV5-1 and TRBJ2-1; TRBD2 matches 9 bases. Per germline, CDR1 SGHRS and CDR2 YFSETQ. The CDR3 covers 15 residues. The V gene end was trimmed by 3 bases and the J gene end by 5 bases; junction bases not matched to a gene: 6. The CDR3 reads CASSWGLAFNNEQFF. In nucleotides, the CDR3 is TGCGCCAGCAGCTGGGGACTAGCTTTTAACAATGAGCAGTTCTTC.

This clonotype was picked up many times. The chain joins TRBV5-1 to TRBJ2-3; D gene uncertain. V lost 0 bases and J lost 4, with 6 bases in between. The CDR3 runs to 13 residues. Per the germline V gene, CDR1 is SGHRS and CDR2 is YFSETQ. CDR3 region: CASSLEGSDTQYF. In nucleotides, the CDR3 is TGCGCCAGCAGCTTGGAGGGTTCAGATACGCAGTATTTT.

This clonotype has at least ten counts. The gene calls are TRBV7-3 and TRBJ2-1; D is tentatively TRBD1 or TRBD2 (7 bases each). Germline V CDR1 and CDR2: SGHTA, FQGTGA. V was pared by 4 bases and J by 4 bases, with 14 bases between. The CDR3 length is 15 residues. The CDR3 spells CASSWGGQSYNEQFF. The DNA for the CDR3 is TGTGCCAGCAGCTGGGGGGGACAGTCTTACAATGAGCAGTTCTTC.

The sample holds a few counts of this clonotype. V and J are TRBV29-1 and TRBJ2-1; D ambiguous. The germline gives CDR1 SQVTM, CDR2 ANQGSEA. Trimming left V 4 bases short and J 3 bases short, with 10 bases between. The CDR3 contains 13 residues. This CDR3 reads CSVVDGYYNEQFF. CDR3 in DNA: TGCAGCGTTGTGGACGGATACTACAATGAGCAGTTCTTC.

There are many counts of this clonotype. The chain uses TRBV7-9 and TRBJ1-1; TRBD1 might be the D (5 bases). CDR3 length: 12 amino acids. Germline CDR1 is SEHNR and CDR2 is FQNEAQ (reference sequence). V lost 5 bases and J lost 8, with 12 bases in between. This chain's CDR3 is CASSQLGVEAFF. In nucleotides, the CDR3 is TGTGCCAGCAGCCAGCTGGGGGTGGAAGCTTTCTTT.